This TCR beta chain emerged from a study of T cells after yellow fever vaccination (dated by TCRdb to the late 2010s). About the study as a whole: The SMART-Seq v4 Ultra Low Input RNA kit was used to prepare libraries from fractions with low cell numbers. To track T-cell clones before and after primary and booster YFV17D yellow fever vaccination, bulk TCR alpha and beta repertoires were sequenced longitudinally. Two healthy male donors made up the cohort, one aged 18 to 30 years and the other aged 30 to 40 years. Bulk PBMC replicates and cell subsets were isolated from blood drawn at multiple timepoints before and after both primary and secondary immunization.

Sequenced using an Illumina NovaSeq 6000. TCR cDNA was made using 5'RACE template switching, a step that added a universal primer site and unique molecular identifiers. Priming for cDNA synthesis came from both the TCR alpha and TCR beta constant segments. Library amplification used two PCR steps, and the second PCR step added sample barcodes and sequencing adapters. Sequencing of the libraries was done on either Illumina HiSeq 2500 (2x100 bp) or NovaSeq (2x150 bp). From the authors' description of their analysis: Reads were demultiplexed and collapsed into UMI consensus sequences with MIGEC, and V(D)J alignment was performed with MiXCR. Vaccine-responding clonotypes were defined with edgeR using replicate PBMC samples, requiring FDR below 0.01 and a log2 fold change above 5 up to day 15. CD4 or CD8 identity was assigned to each bulk clonotype according to whether the clonotype was present at higher abundance in the sequenced CD4 repertoire or the sequenced CD8 repertoire. The public reads were reanalyzed by TCRdb: fastp trimming at Q25, MiXCR alignment, in-frame beta chains only. Duplicate CDR3 protein sequences are folded into a single record with the most common DNA and genes. None of the V and J calls come from the authors' own analysis; TCRdb made them. The sample data list about 210,000 distinct CDR3 sequences, and 3% to 3.5% of these were observed just once. Roughly 3% of the sample rests with the top ten.

Paper-wide results and their limitations: A small fraction of clonotypes appeared in both the CD4 and CD8 compartments, likely as a result of convergent recombination. The secondary T-cell response was weaker than the primary response but faster, peaking on day 5 instead of day 15. Computational filtering was needed because FACS-sorted repertoires could contain abundant contaminating clonotypes from the bulk population. Because the study included only two donors, the extent to which the findings can be generalized is limited. After the booster, most of the clones that had expanded following primary vaccination were detected again (almost 98% of CD4 and 80% to 90% of CD8), which suggests that memory was broadly maintained.

The V end gives up 4 bases and the J end 6 bases, leaving 6 bases in the junction not matched to a gene. The germline V gene supplies CDR1 KGHDR and CDR2 SFDVKD. The CDR3 holds 15 amino acids from the cysteine to the phenylalanine. CDR3 DNA only is kept here, 45 bases in frame from base 1. The treatment or condition label for this specimen denotes: live attenuated yellow fever vaccine strain. PBMCs were isolated from peripheral blood using a standard Ficoll-Paque protocol. Dynabeads CD4 and CD8 positive selection kits were used to isolate CD4 and CD8 T-cell fractions. TriZol was used to extract RNA from bulk PBMCs, CD4 and CD8 fractions, and dextramer-positive and dextramer-negative fractions. About this clonotype: Its antigen is unknown. Base-call qualities are not available, and no considerably larger clone is one nucleotide away.

Material: CD4+ T cells sorted from PBMCs, obtained 10 days after the yellow fever booster vaccination. This receptor was identified in a man between 18 and 35 years old who received the YFV17D yellow fever vaccine. The chain employs TRBV24-1 and TRBJ2-2; TRBD1 fits 8 bases in the junction. The base sequence is TGTGCCACCAGTGAACCCTGGACAGGGTCCGGGGAGCTGTTTTTT. Its protein product is CATSEPWTGSGELFF.